The source of this TCR beta chain is a study of blood T cells in healthy people across ages. A second PCR of 7 to 11 cycles used a sample-barcoded 5' primer and a J-beta primer mix. TCRdb re-analysed the 5' RACE reads in MiXCR, keeping a single row per CDR3 protein. Counted here are roughly 900,000 distinct CDR3 sequences, roughly 26% occurring once; the ten biggest clones make up approximately 15%. Ten or more counts support this clonotype. What it binds is not known. General observations from the study: Long-lived donors had more naive CD4+ cells and higher diversity than aged donors.

This TCR came from a woman older than 75 in good health. Sequencing was done on a sample of blood.

For the CDR3, the DNA is TGTGCCAGCAGCATAACTAGCGGGGGAGCGATCTACGAGCAGTACTTC. Its translation: CASSITSGGAIYEQYF. This chain links TRBV9 with TRBJ2-7; 11 bases are a match to TRBD2. Per the germline V gene, CDR1 is SGDLS and CDR2 is YYNGEE. The CDR3 is 16 amino acids. V lost 4 bases, J lost 3 bases, and 9 bases stayed unmatched.